This passage covers 8 T cell receptor beta chains from one sample sequenced in a study of blood T cell repertoires in COVID-19. The method was immunoSEQ multiplex PCR; TCRdb's version includes in-frame clones alone and lacks a portion of them. Of about 170,000 clones in the sample, around 82% were seen once. What was sequenced was peripheral blood. The receptors derive from a woman in her thirties or forties with COVID-19, enrolled during active disease.

The chain carries TRBV4-1 and TRBJ2-1; the match to TRBD2 covers 8 bases. V lost 4 bases, J lost 10 bases, and 15 bases stayed unmatched. The CDR3 is made up of 16 amino acids. From germline, CDR1 is MGHRA and CDR2 YSYEKL. CDR3 sequence reads: CASSPALQRGREEQFF. CDR3 sequence (DNA): TGCGCCAGCAGCCCAGCACTCCAGCGGGGGCGGGAAGAGCAGTTCTTC.

This clone has more than one count but fewer than ten. The chain carries TRBV9 and TRBJ1-5; 8 bases agree with TRBD1. Losses at the gene ends were 4 bases for V and 6 bases for J; bases not matched to a gene: 6. The CDR3 covers 14 residues. CDR1 is SGDLS and CDR2 is YYNGEE in the germline V gene. The CDR3 reads CASSPTTGAQPQHF. CDR3 in DNA: TGTGCCAGCAGCCCGACGACAGGGGCTCAGCCCCAGCATTTT.

The chain couples TRBV9 to TRBJ1-2, with 10 bases identical to TRBD1. Germline V gene lookup returns CDR1 SGDLS and CDR2 YYNGEE. The CDR3 length is 13 residues. The V and J ends lost 5 bases and 5 bases, in that order; junction bases with no gene match: 3. CDR3: CASSEGQGYGYTF. The CDR3, as DNA: TGTGCCAGCAGTGAGGGACAGGGGTATGGCTACACCTTC.

This clone was observed once. V usage is TRBV15 and J usage is TRBJ1-6, with D unclear. The V gene's germline CDR1 is LNHNV and CDR2 YYDKDF (reference sequence). V was shortened by 8 bases and J by 9 bases, with 17 bases between the two germline ends. The CDR3 sequence is 14 residues long. The CDR3 DNA is TGTGCCACCTCGCGGACCGGAGAGGGTTCACCCCTCCACTTT. It translates to CATSRTGEGSPLHF.

This clone was detected a few times. This chain connects TRBV18 to TRBJ1-5; D is uncertain. The V end was cut by 6 bases, the J end by 8 bases, with 14 bases between. This CDR3 has 13 amino acids. Per the germline V gene, CDR1 is KGHSH and CDR2 is LQKENI. CDR3 nucleotide sequence: TGTGCCAGCTCCGCGTCCTCACGAAAGCCCCAGCATTTT. Amino acids: CASSASSRKPQHF.

The chain is built from TRBV10-3 and TRBJ2-7, with 7 bases aligning to TRBD1. The CDR3 length is 14 residues. Unmatched junction bases numbered 5, after V lost 4 bases and J lost 2 bases. Germline lookup yields CDR1 ENHRY and CDR2 SYGVKD. The CDR3 nucleotides read TGTGCCATCAGTGGTGACAGGGCCCCCTACGAGCAGTACTTC. Amino acid sequence: CAISGDRAPYEQYF.

The CDR3 region has the DNA TGCGCCAGCAGCCAAGAATACAGGGTTTTTAACGAGCAGTACTTC. This codes for CASSQEYRVFNEQYF. This chain connects TRBV4-1 to TRBJ2-7; D is perhaps TRBD1 (6 bases). Trimming left V 0 bases short and J 5 bases short, with 14 bases between. CDR1 MGHRA and CDR2 YSYEKL come from the germline V gene. CDR3 size: 15 residues.

The rearrangement links TRBV28 to TRBJ2-4; 11 bases agree with TRBD2. CDR3 length: 14 residues. With V trimmed by 5 bases and J by 8 bases, 5 bases remained unmatched. CDR1 and CDR2 from the germline V gene are MDHEN and SYDVKM. The CDR3 region has the DNA TGTGCCAGCAGTAAGTCACTAGCGGGAGACATTCAGTACTTC. This gives the protein CASSKSLAGDIQYF.